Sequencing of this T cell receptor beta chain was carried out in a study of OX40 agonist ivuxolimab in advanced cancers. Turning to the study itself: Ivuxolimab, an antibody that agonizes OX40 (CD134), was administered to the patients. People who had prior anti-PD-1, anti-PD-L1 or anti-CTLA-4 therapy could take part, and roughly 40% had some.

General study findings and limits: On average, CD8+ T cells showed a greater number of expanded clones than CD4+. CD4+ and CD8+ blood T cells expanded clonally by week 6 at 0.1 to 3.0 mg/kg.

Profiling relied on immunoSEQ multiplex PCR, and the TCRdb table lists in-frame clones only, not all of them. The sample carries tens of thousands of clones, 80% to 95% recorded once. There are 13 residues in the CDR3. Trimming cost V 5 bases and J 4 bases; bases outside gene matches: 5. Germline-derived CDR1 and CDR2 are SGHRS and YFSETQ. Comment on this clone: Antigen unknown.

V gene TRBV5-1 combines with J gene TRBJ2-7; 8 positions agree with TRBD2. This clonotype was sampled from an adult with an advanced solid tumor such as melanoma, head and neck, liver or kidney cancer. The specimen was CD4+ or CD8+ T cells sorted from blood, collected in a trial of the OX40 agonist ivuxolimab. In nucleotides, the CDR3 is TGCGCCAGCAGTCGGGAGGGGGGATACGAGCAGTACTTC. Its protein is CASSREGGYEQYF.